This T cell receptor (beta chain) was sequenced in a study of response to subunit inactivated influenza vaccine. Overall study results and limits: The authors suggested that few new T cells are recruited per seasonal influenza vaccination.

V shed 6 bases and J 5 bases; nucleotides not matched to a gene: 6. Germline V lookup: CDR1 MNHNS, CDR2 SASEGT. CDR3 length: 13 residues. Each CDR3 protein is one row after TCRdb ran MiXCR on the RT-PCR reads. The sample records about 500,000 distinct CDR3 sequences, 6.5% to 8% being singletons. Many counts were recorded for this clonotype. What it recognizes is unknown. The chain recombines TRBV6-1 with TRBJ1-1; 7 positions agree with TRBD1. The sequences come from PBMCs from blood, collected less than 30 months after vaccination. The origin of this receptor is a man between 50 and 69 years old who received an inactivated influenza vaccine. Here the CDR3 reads CASSLGTATEAFF. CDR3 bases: TGTGCCAGCAGCTTGGGGACAGCGACTGAAGCTTTCTTT.